Sequencing of this T cell receptor (beta chain) was carried out in a study of blood T cell repertoires in COVID-19. Sequenced by immunoSEQ multiplex PCR; TCRdb stores in-frame clones only, minus some. The sample includes under 450,000 clones, about 90% of them seen just once. The CDR3 spans 16 residues. CDR1 is KGHSH, CDR2 LQKENI, per germline. J was trimmed by 5 bases and V by 4 bases; bases with no gene match: 9. This clonotype was obtained from a woman under 40 who had recovered from COVID-19. The sequenced sample was PBMCs or T cells enriched from blood (not recorded which). This rearrangement joins TRBV18 to TRBJ2-5; 11 bases map to TRBD2. CDR3: CASSQGGTSGRETQYF. The DNA for the CDR3 is TGTGCCAGCTCACAAGGCGGGACTAGCGGTCGGGAGACCCAGTACTTC.